A selection of T cell receptor beta chains follows, all from one sample in a study of response to subunit inactivated influenza vaccine. TCRdb recomputed calls from the RT-PCR reads with MiXCR, one row per CDR3 protein. The sample has roughly 570,000 distinct CDR3 sequences; around 15% are singletons. The sequences come from PBMCs from blood, collected 11 to 12 days after vaccination. The receptors here all came from a man aged 45-60 years who received an inactivated influenza vaccine. Both conserved end residues are part of each CDR3. D genes are given only for firm matches. Part of the rows lack a size; the others show once, few, many or a class for expanded clones.

d_call clone_size j_call v_call cdr3_length cdr3_nt cdr3_aa
TRBD2 NA TRBJ2-1 TRBV11-3 16 TGTGCCAGCAGCTTAGACCCGGCGGGAGGATACAATGAGCAGTTCTTC CASSLDPAGGYNEQFF
TRBD1 few TRBJ2-5 TRBV5-1 15 TGCGCCAGCAGCTTGTTGGGGACAGCCCAAGAGACCCAGTACTTC CASSLLGTAQETQYF
TRBD1 NA TRBJ1-6 TRBV5-1 16 TGCGCCAGCAGCTTGGGGTCCGACAGGGGCAATTCACCCCTCCACTTT CASSLGSDRGNSPLHF
NA few TRBJ1-2 TRBV7-9 17 TGTGCCAGCAGCTTGGGTTTCTCCCACGACGGGAACTATGGCTACACCTTC CASSLGFSHDGNYGYTF
NA few TRBJ2-6 TRBV2 15 TGTGCCAGCAGTGGAGCTCCCTCTGGGGCCAACGTCCTGACTTTC CASSGAPSGANVLTF
TRBD1 many TRBJ1-2 TRBV7-2 15 TGTGCCAGCAGCCGCGGACAGGCGAAGGGATATGGCTACACCTTC CASSRGQAKGYGYTF
NA few TRBJ2-1 TRBV29-1 13 TGCAGCGTTTCCCGGGGAGCAGCGAATGAGCAGTTCTTC CSVSRGAANEQFF
NA NA TRBJ1-2 TRBV12-3/TRBV12-4 13 TGTGCCAGCAGCCGGTCAGGGAGGTATGGCTACACCTTC CASSRSGRYGYTF
NA few TRBJ1-2 TRBV7-8 11 TGTGCCAGCAGCTCCGACAGTCACCGCACCTTC CASSSDSHRTF
NA few TRBJ1-1 TRBV5-1 14 TGCGCCAGCAGGGCGGCGACTTTGAACACTGAAGCTTTCTTT CASRAATLNTEAFF
TRBD2 few TRBJ2-5 TRBV9 15 TGTGCCAGCAGCGTAGAGGGGACTAGGGTTGAGACCCAGTACTTC CASSVEGTRVETQYF
TRBD1 few TRBJ1-1 TRBV20-1 13 TGCAGTGCCTCGACAGGGGCGAACACTGAAGCTTTCTTT CSASTGANTEAFF
TRBD2 few TRBJ2-1 TRBV6-5 17 TGTGCCAGCAGTTACTCCATAGCGGGAGCAACCTACAATGAGCAGTTCTTC CASSYSIAGATYNEQFF
NA few TRBJ1-1 TRBV5-1 14 TGCGCCAGCAGCCCCTCGGGGGGTGACACTGAAGCTTTCTTT CASSPSGGDTEAFF
TRBD2 few TRBJ2-5 TRBV4-2 16 TGTGCCAGCAGCCAAACCGGGACTAGCGGGGGAGTGACCCAGTACTTC CASSQTGTSGGVTQYF
NA many TRBJ1-3 TRBV7-2 17 TGTGCCAGCAGCTGGGGGCAGGGGCCCTACTCTGGAAACACCATATATTTT CASSWGQGPYSGNTIYF
TRBD2 NA TRBJ2-1 TRBV4-3 16 TGCGCCAGCAGCCAAGAACGGGAGGAGGACTACAATGAGCAGTTCTTC CASSQEREEDYNEQFF
TRBD1 NA TRBJ1-4 TRBV29-1 11 TGCAGCGTTAGAACAGGGGGAAAACTGTTTTTT CSVRTGGKLFF
NA many TRBJ1-5 TRBV19 12 TGTGCCAGTACCGATTCGTATCAGCCCCAGCATTTT CASTDSYQPQHF
NA NA TRBJ2-5 TRBV5-5 14 TGTGCCAGCAGCCGGACAAATTCCCAAGAGACCCAGTACTTC CASSRTNSQETQYF
TRBD2 NA TRBJ2-1 TRBV20-1 14 TGCAGTGCTAGTTCCGGGGGGAACAACAATGAGCAGTTCTTC CSASSGGNNNEQFF
NA NA TRBJ1-3 TRBV3-1 15 TGTGCCAGCAGCTCGAGCGGTCTCTCTGGAAACACCATATATTTT CASSSSGLSGNTIYF
NA NA TRBJ2-6 TRBV7-9 16 TGTGCCAGCAGCTTGAGTGGGGTTTCTGGGGCCAACGTCCTGACTTTC CASSLSGVSGANVLTF
NA NA TRBJ2-7 TRBV2 11 TGTGCCAGCACGTTCTCCTACGAGCAGTACTTC CASTFSYEQYF
NA NA TRBJ2-7 TRBV7-9 11 TGTGCCACCTATATGGGGTACGAGCAGTACTTC CATYMGYEQYF
TRBD2 few TRBJ2-1 TRBV3-1 15 TGTGCCAGCAGCCTGATGGGGGGGTTTGAAAATGAGCAGTTCTTC CASSLMGGFENEQFF
NA few TRBJ2-4 TRBV6-1 16 TGTGCCAGCAGACGGGACACCCGGGCAGCCAAAAACATTCAGTACTTC CASRRDTRAAKNIQYF
TRBD2 few TRBJ2-3 TRBV7-2 16 TGTGCCAGCAGCTTAAGGGGCGGGGGGGCAATTAATACGCAGTATTTT CASSLRGGGAINTQYF
NA few TRBJ1-3 TRBV10-3 13 TGTGCCATCACCGGGACGTCTGGAAACACCATATATTTT CAITGTSGNTIYF
TRBD2 few TRBJ2-7 TRBV20-1 14 TGCAGTGCTAGGGCGGCTAGCGGGGTGTACGAGCAGTACTTC CSARAASGVYEQYF
TRBD1 few TRBJ2-1 TRBV12-3/TRBV12-4 13 TGTGCCAGCACCGTACGGACAGGGTCCGAGCAGTTCTTC CASTVRTGSEQFF
TRBD2 few TRBJ2-2 TRBV7-6 14 TGTGCCAGCAAGGGGACTATCGGCACCGGGGAGCTGTTTTTT CASKGTIGTGELFF
NA few TRBJ2-1 TRBV29-1 18 TGCAGCGTTGAAGATGATGGTGGGAATTCCCTGTCTGTCGATGAGCAGTTCTTC CSVEDDGGNSLSVDEQFF
NA few TRBJ1-6 TRBV4-3 15 TGCGCCAGCAGCCAAGATCAGGGGTCGTCTTCACCCCTCCACTTT CASSQDQGSSSPLHF
NA few TRBJ2-3 TRBV7-9 15 TGTGCCAGCAGCTACTCGGGCGGAGGCACAGATACGCAGTATTTT CASSYSGGGTDTQYF
NA few TRBJ2-1 TRBV7-2 15 TGTGCCAGCAGCGGCTGGGGGGGCGCGGTCAATGAGCAGTTCTTC CASSGWGGAVNEQFF
NA few TRBJ2-2 TRBV6-2/TRBV6-3 17 TGTGCCAGCAGTCTTCTGCGGGTGCCCTCTGACACCGGGGAGCTGTTTTTT CASSLLRVPSDTGELFF
NA NA TRBJ1-5 TRBV2 15 TGTGCCAGCAGTGTTCGCAGGATCGACAATCAGCCCCAGCATTTT CASSVRRIDNQPQHF
NA NA TRBJ1-1 TRBV5-5 12 TGTGCCAGCAGCTTAGTGGCTTCTGAAGCTTTCTTT CASSLVASEAFF
NA NA TRBJ2-1 TRBV7-9 12 TGTGCCAGCATACGGACGTTCAATGAGCAGTTCTTC CASIRTFNEQFF
NA NA TRBJ2-1 TRBV11-3 17 TGTGCCAGCAGCAGCGATACAGAAACGAGCTCCTACAATGAGCAGTTCTTC CASSSDTETSSYNEQFF
TRBD1 few TRBJ1-6 TRBV27 18 TGTGCCAGCAGTTTCTCCTCCAACAGGGGGAACTATAATTCACCCCTCCACTTT CASSFSSNRGNYNSPLHF
TRBD1 many TRBJ2-3 TRBV4-1 17 TGCGCCAGCAGCTACCATGACAGGGGGGCTCGCACAGATACGCAGTATTTT CASSYHDRGARTDTQYF
NA NA TRBJ1-6 TRBV6-1 15 TGTGCCAGCAGTGAATCAGGTCTCCATAATTCACCCCTCCACTTT CASSESGLHNSPLHF
TRBD1 few TRBJ1-2 TRBV27 14 TGTGCCAGCAGTCCGGGACAGGGGGCAGGTGGCTACACCTTC CASSPGQGAGGYTF
TRBD1 few TRBJ2-7 TRBV7-2 15 TGTGCCAGCAGCTCCCGGACAGGGAGCTCCTACGAGCAGTACTTC CASSSRTGSSYEQYF
NA NA TRBJ1-4 TRBV6-2/TRBV6-3 16 TGTGCCAGCAGACCCGGGACAACCGCAACTAATGAAAAACTGTTTTTT CASRPGTTATNEKLFF
NA many TRBJ2-1 TRBV5-1 14 TGCGCCAGCAGCTTCCCTACGAGCTACAATGAGCAGTTCTTC CASSFPTSYNEQFF
NA NA TRBJ2-1 TRBV5-4 12 TGTGCCAGCAGCCCTTCAACAAATGAGCAGTTCTTC CASSPSTNEQFF
NA NA TRBJ2-5 TRBV6-2/TRBV6-3 14 TGTGCCAGCAGTGCGAAGGGGGTTAGGGAGACCCAGTACTTC CASSAKGVRETQYF
TRBD2 NA TRBJ2-3 TRBV29-1 13 TGCGTGCTAGCGGGGCTGAACACAGATACGCAGTATTTT CVLAGLNTDTQYF
TRBD1 NA TRBJ1-1 TRBV7-2 14 TGTGCCAGCATCCGAGGACAGGGATCTTCTGAAGCTTTCTTT CASIRGQGSSEAFF
NA few TRBJ2-3 TRBV7-9 15 TGTGCCAGCAGCTCCCCTCAGGGGCTGTCGGATACGCAGTATTTT CASSSPQGLSDTQYF